These 5 T cell receptor beta chains were sequenced from one sample in a study of T cell repertoires in cytomegalovirus infection. Their recognized antigens are unknown. TCRdb called the reads again in MiXCR, with one record for every CDR3 protein. The profile shows 570,000 or so distinct CDR3 sequences, over 35% of them singletons. The material sequenced was cultured PBMCs, taken from culture after CMV antigen stimulation. Receptors were obtained from a human donor in good health (CMV status not recorded). Some clones in this sample may be carry-over from other donors' samples.

The V gene is TRBV7-2, the J gene TRBJ1-2; perhaps TRBD1 as D (5 bases). In germline, CDR1 is SGHTA, CDR2 FQGNSA. The CDR3 sequence is 14 residues long. V was shortened by 1 base and J by 3 bases, with 9 bases between the two germline ends. CDR3 amino acids: CASSLVWGDYGYTF. As DNA, the CDR3 is TGTGCCAGCAGCTTAGTTTGGGGGGACTATGGCTACACCTTC.

The genes are TRBV12-3 or TRBV12-4 and TRBJ2-2; 7 positions match TRBD2. The CDR3 runs 13 residues. V was pared by 6 bases and J by 6 bases, with 4 bases of the junction left unmatched. In nucleotides, the CDR3 is TGTGCCAGCAGGGGACTACCGGCCGGGGAGCTGTTTTTT. Translation gives CASRGLPAGELFF.

The chain combines TRBV4-2 with TRBJ1-2; D may be TRBD1 (6 bases). Per germline, CDR1 LGHNA and CDR2 YNFKEQ. The CDR3 runs 12 residues. Trimming pared 8 bases from V and 8 bases from J, leaving 15 bases between. CDR3 residues: CASEGGTIGYTF. The CDR3 region has the DNA TGTGCCAGCGAGGGGGGCACAATCGGCTACACCTTC.

Remarks on this clonotype: One junction end does not reproduce the germline sequence, and a read error may be involved. The rearrangement joins TRBV6-2 or TRBV6-3 to TRBJ2-1, with TRBD2 matching over 13 bases. The germline V gene has CDR1 MNHEY and CDR2 SVGEGT. The CDR3 has 15 amino acids. The CDR3 sequence is CASSLLAGGYNEQLF. The DNA for the CDR3 is TGTGCCAGCAGTCTACTAGCGGGAGGGTACAATGAGCAGTTGTTC.

Only a few counts were recorded for this clonotype. V gene TRBV12-3 or TRBV12-4 combines with J gene TRBJ1-1; D is unclear. Trimming cost V 7 bases and J 2 bases, with 14 bases left between them. This CDR3 region has 14 residues. As DNA, the CDR3 is TGTGCCAGCACAAAGCGCGGGAGAAACACTGAAGCTTTCTTT. Translation gives CASTKRGRNTEAFF.